The rows below give T cell receptor beta chains drawn from one sample of a study of OX40 agonist ivuxolimab in advanced cancers. Repertoires were generated with immunoSEQ multiplex PCR, while TCRdb's copy carries only in-frame clones and drops some. The top ten clones hold 11% of a sample with around 66,000 clones, 85% to 90% of them seen once. Here the sequenced sample was CD4+ or CD8+ T cells sorted from blood, taken in a trial of the OX40 agonist ivuxolimab. Receptors were obtained from an adult with an advanced solid tumor such as melanoma, head and neck, liver or kidney cancer. The CDR3 runs from the conserved cysteine through the conserved F or W. D genes are given only for firm matches. Rows may omit the clone size; those that give it use once, few, many or a size class.

D gene	clone size	J gene	V gene	CDR3 DNA	CDR3 protein
-	-	TRBJ2-5	TRBV5-1	TGCGCCAGCTCCCCTGGGGACACATCAGGTGAAGAGACCCAGTACTTC	CASSPGDTSGEETQYF
-	-	TRBJ1-5	TRBV13	TGTGCCAGCAGCTTAGGGGTTACTGGCAATCAGCCCCAGCATTTT	CASSLGVTGNQPQHF
-	-	TRBJ2-7	TRBV6-1	TGTGCCAGCATAGGCGGGGTCCTTCTCTACGAGCAGTACTTC	CASIGGVLLYEQYF
-	-	TRBJ2-6	TRBV18	TGTGCCAGCACTACTTTTGCCTCTGGGGCCAACGTCCTGACTTTC	CASTTFASGANVLTF
-	few	TRBJ1-1	TRBV10-3	TGTGCCATCAGTCCGCTACGTACTGAAGCTTTCTTT	CAISPLRTEAFF
-	-	TRBJ2-3	TRBV7-9	TGTGCCAGCAGGTTGAGCACAGATACGCAGTATTTT	CASRLSTDTQYF
TRBD2	-	TRBJ2-7	TRBV27	TGTGCCAGCAGTTTATCGGGCCCGTGGACGGGGGGGGGCTACGAGCAGTACTTC	CASSLSGPWTGGGYEQYF
TRBD1	-	TRBJ2-5	TRBV7-9	TGTGCCAGCAGCTTGACAGGGGGAGAGACCCAGTACTTC	CASSLTGGETQYF
-	-	TRBJ2-2	TRBV6-5	TGTGCCAGCCTCCGAAGAAACACCGGGGAGCTGTTTTTT	CASLRRNTGELFF
-	-	TRBJ2-6	TRBV10-3	TGTGCCATCAGGCCCGTACAGTCTGGGGCCAACGTCCTGACTTTC	CAIRPVQSGANVLTF
-	few	TRBJ2-3	TRBV29-1	TGCAGCGTTGAATCGTCAGGGAGAGATACGCAGTATTTT	CSVESSGRDTQYF
-	-	TRBJ2-3	TRBV7-2	TGTGCCAGCAGTCAGGGGATCAGCACAGATACGCAGTATTTT	CASSQGISTDTQYF
-	-	TRBJ2-5	TRBV5-4	TGTGCCAGCAGCTCCACCCCCCAAGAGACCCAGTACTTC	CASSSTPQETQYF
-	-	TRBJ2-5	TRBV27	TGTGCCAGCAAGGGAGAGGGGAAGGAGACCCAGTACTTC	CASKGEGKETQYF
-	-	TRBJ2-7	TRBV5-6	TGTGCCAGCAGCACCCCAGGGAAGATTCACGAGCAGTACTTC	CASSTPGKIHEQYF
-	-	TRBJ2-1	TRBV6-5	TGTGCCAGCAGTTACGTGCAGGGTTACAATGAGCAGTTCTTC	CASSYVQGYNEQFF
-	-	TRBJ1-5	TRBV30	TGTGCCTGGAGTGTACAAAGGGGGAGGAACAATCAGCCCCAGCATTTT	CAWSVQRGRNNQPQHF
-	-	TRBJ1-2	TRBV2	TGTGCCAGCAGTGAAGACAGCAGCCACTCCTTC	CASSEDSSHSF
-	-	TRBJ1-1	TRBV7-2	TGTGCCAGCAGCTTACGCATGAACACTGAAGCTTTCTTT	CASSLRMNTEAFF
TRBD1	-	TRBJ1-6	TRBV10-2	TGCGCCAGCAGTGTGACAGGGAGGACGGCACCCCTCCACTTT	CASSVTGRTAPLHF
-	-	TRBJ2-6	TRBV6-6	TGTGCCAGCAGAAGTGAGAATGGGGCCAACGTCCTGACTTTC	CASRSENGANVLTF
-	-	TRBJ2-5	TRBV28	TGTGCCAGCAGTTCCCGGGACTCAAGGCGAGGGGAGACCCAGTACTTC	CASSSRDSRRGETQYF
-	-	TRBJ1-2	TRBV29-1	TGCAGCGTTAGTACCCAGGGACGGTTGACCTTC	CSVSTQGRLTF
-	-	TRBJ2-7	TRBV7-8	TGTGCCAGCAGCTCAGGGGGGGACTACTACGAGCAGTACTTC	CASSSGGDYYEQYF
TRBD1	once	TRBJ2-1	TRBV2	TGTGCCAGCAGGGGACAGGGGGCAAATGAGCAGTTCTTC	CASRGQGANEQFF
-	-	TRBJ1-1	TRBV5-4	TGTGCCAGCAGCTCCCGGACGGAAATGAACACTGAAGCTTTCTTT	CASSSRTEMNTEAFF